This T cell receptor beta chain came from a study of blood T cell repertoires in COVID-19. Study background: From the United States, Italy and Spain came samples of acute and convalescent COVID-19. T cells, B-cell-depleted T cells, or PBMCs supplied cDNA or gDNA.

Data came from immunoSEQ multiplex PCR; TCRdb stores just in-frame clones and leaves some out. The data contain 100,000 or so clones, over 80% of them seen just once; the ten biggest clones take up just under 2%. The TCR sequence derives from a man in his sixties or seventies with active or convalescent COVID-19. The specimen sequenced was peripheral blood.

The DNA of the CDR3 is TGTGCCAGTAGTATAGGACAGGCGAACAACTATGGCTACACCTTC. Translation gives CASSIGQANNYGYTF. The chain carries TRBV19 and TRBJ1-2, with D perhaps TRBD1 (6 bases). The length of the CDR3 is 15 residues. Germline V gives CDR1 LNHDA, CDR2 SQIVND (reference sequence). The V end lost 1 base, the J end lost 2 bases, and 11 bases lay between the germline ends.